The 4 T cell receptor beta chains below all came from one sample that was sequenced in a study of shared clonotypes between healthy human individuals. Repertoires were generated with immunoSEQ multiplex PCR, while TCRdb's copy carries only in-frame clones and drops some. Of more than 400,000 clones in the sample, about 85% were seen once. Material: PBMCs. The receptors stem from a woman aged 40-49 years in good health. Some clones in this sample may be carry-over from other donors' samples.

In this sample, this clone turned up a few times. Here the CDR3 reads CASSERSGQGAEKLFF. The CDR3 region has the DNA TGTGCCAGCAGTGAAAGGTCCGGACAGGGAGCCGAAAAACTGTTTTTT. The chain is built from TRBV6-1 and TRBJ1-4; 8 bases are a match to TRBD1. This CDR3 comprises 16 residues. Germline lookup yields CDR1 MNHNS and CDR2 SASEGT. With 2 bases clipped from V and 8 bases from J, the junction kept 10 bases outside the gene matches.

This clone was observed a single time. V is TRBV7-2 and J is TRBJ2-3; D assignment may be TRBD1 or TRBD2 (5 bases each). The V and J ends lost 5 bases and 2 bases respectively, with 14 bases between them. The CDR3 contains 15 residues. From germline, CDR1 is SGHTA and CDR2 FQGNSA. The CDR3 loop is CASSRDGTLTDTQYF. In nucleotides, the CDR3 is TGTGCCAGCAGCCGAGACGGGACCCTCACAGATACGCAGTATTTT.

V gene TRBV5-1 combines with J gene TRBJ2-1; 12 bases align to TRBD1. With 4 bases clipped from V and 12 bases from J, the junction kept 11 bases outside the gene matches. Germline CDR1 and CDR2: SGHRS and YFSETQ. The CDR3 consists of 15 residues. The CDR3 spells CASSAGTGTGGGQFF. DNA of the CDR3: TGCGCCAGCAGCGCCGGGACCGGGACAGGGGGCGGGCAGTTCTTC.

Turning to this clone: This may arise from a read error, as a much more abundant clone is one base away. This specimen includes other DNA sequences encoding the same CDR3. V gene TRBV2 combines with J gene TRBJ2-1, with a weak D call TRBD2 (5 bases). The CDR3 has 15 amino acids. Per the germline V gene, CDR1 is SNHLY and CDR2 is FYNNEI. Trimming pared 8 bases from V and 10 bases from J, leaving 24 bases between. CDR3 sequence (DNA): TGTGCCAGCTCCCGCGAGGCCAGCGGCCTCGTGGAGCAGTTCTTC. Its protein product is CASSREASGLVEQFF.